This T cell receptor beta chain comes out of a study of T cell repertoires in cytomegalovirus infection. Note on this clonotype: Its matching antigen is unknown.

V was clipped by 4 bases and J by 3 bases, with 8 bases between them. This CDR3 region has 13 residues. TCRdb itself ran the reads through MiXCR, one entry per CDR3 protein. The sample consists of 830,000 or so distinct CDR3 sequences, over 25% of them appearing once. The study, taken as a whole, reports: The study found HLA-C-restricted CMV-specific TCR beta clonotypes dominating the ex vivo response.

This rearrangement joins TRBV12-3 or TRBV12-4 to TRBJ2-3; possible D gene TRBD2, 6 bases. This sample comprised cultured CD8+ T cells from PBMCs, obtained from culture after CMV antigen stimulation. The receptor's source is a human donor in good health (CMV status not recorded). Some clones in this sample may be carry-over from other donors' samples. CDR3: CASSSGVTDTQYF. The CDR3 DNA is TGTGCCAGCAGTTCGGGGGTGACAGATACGCAGTATTTT.